A selection of T cell receptor beta chains follows, all from one sample in a study of blood T cell repertoires in COVID-19. Sequencing used immunoSEQ multiplex PCR; TCRdb keeps in-frame clones, though not all of them. The table lists about 260,000 clones, about four fifths of them singletons, with 8.5% to 9.5% in the top ten. Sample: peripheral blood. Receptors were obtained from a woman in her 50s who had recovered from COVID-19. CDR3s include the opening cysteine and the closing phenylalanine or tryptophan. Fields, in order: D gene, clone size, V gene, J gene, CDR3 protein, CDR3 DNA. D genes are given only for firm matches. For some rows the clone size is stated as once, few or many, or as a class when expanded; others skip it.

d_call: TRBD2
clone_size: .
v_call: TRBV15
j_call: TRBJ2-2
cdr3_aa: CATSSLSGSPNTGELFF
cdr3_nt: TGTGCCACCAGCAGTCTTAGCGGGAGCCCGAACACCGGGGAGCTGTTTTTT

d_call: .
clone_size: .
v_call: TRBV15
j_call: TRBJ2-7
cdr3_aa: CATSRDFAGEEQYF
cdr3_nt: TGTGCCACCAGCAGAGATTTCGCAGGGGAAGAGCAGTACTTC

d_call: TRBD2
clone_size: .
v_call: TRBV6-2/TRBV6-3
j_call: TRBJ2-7
cdr3_aa: CASSYSSLAGGYLYEQYF
cdr3_nt: TGTGCCAGCAGTTACTCGTCCCTAGCGGGAGGCTACTTATACGAGCAGTACTTC

d_call: .
clone_size: few
v_call: TRBV5-1
j_call: TRBJ2-1
cdr3_aa: CASSYGHPTDNEQFF
cdr3_nt: TGCGCCAGCAGCTATGGACACCCTACGGACAATGAGCAGTTCTTC

d_call: .
clone_size: .
v_call: TRBV18
j_call: TRBJ2-7
cdr3_aa: CASSPGQYYEQYF
cdr3_nt: TGTGCCAGCTCACCAGGACAGTACTACGAGCAGTACTTC

d_call: TRBD1
clone_size: .
v_call: TRBV11-3
j_call: TRBJ2-7
cdr3_aa: CASSSGQGGYEQYF
cdr3_nt: TGTGCCAGCAGCTCCGGACAGGGGGGGTACGAGCAGTACTTC

d_call: TRBD2
clone_size: .
v_call: TRBV5-1
j_call: TRBJ2-1
cdr3_aa: CASSLAGRPGEQFF
cdr3_nt: TGCGCCAGCAGCTTGGCCGGGAGGCCGGGGGAGCAGTTCTTC

d_call: TRBD1
clone_size: .
v_call: TRBV5-1
j_call: TRBJ2-6
cdr3_aa: CASSARTGGSGANVLTF
cdr3_nt: TGCGCCAGCAGCGCCCGGACAGGGGGCTCTGGGGCCAACGTCCTGACTTTC

d_call: TRBD1
clone_size: few
v_call: TRBV5-8
j_call: TRBJ1-5
cdr3_aa: CASSLGQGNNQPQHF
cdr3_nt: TGTGCCAGCAGCTTGGGACAGGGTAACAATCAGCCCCAGCATTTT

d_call: TRBD2
clone_size: .
v_call: TRBV7-9
j_call: TRBJ2-7
cdr3_aa: CASSSGTSRMDEQYF
cdr3_nt: TGTGCCAGCAGCTCCGGGACTAGCCGGATGGACGAGCAGTACTTC

d_call: .
clone_size: .
v_call: TRBV19
j_call: TRBJ2-5
cdr3_aa: CASSDRYQETQYF
cdr3_nt: TGTGCCAGTAGTGATCGGTACCAAGAGACCCAGTACTTC

d_call: TRBD2
clone_size: .
v_call: TRBV7-2
j_call: TRBJ2-4
cdr3_aa: CASSLNSGLAGNYIQYF
cdr3_nt: TGTGCCAGCAGCTTAAACAGCGGACTAGCGGGGAATTACATTCAGTACTTC

d_call: TRBD1
clone_size: .
v_call: TRBV19
j_call: TRBJ1-2
cdr3_aa: CAGRTGKAPYGYTF
cdr3_nt: TGTGCCGGGAGGACAGGGAAAGCTCCCTATGGCTACACCTTC

d_call: TRBD2
clone_size: .
v_call: TRBV5-1
j_call: TRBJ2-5
cdr3_aa: CASSLGLAGGLQETQYF
cdr3_nt: TGCGCCAGCAGCTTAGGCCTAGCGGGGGGTCTCCAAGAGACCCAGTACTTC

d_call: .
clone_size: .
v_call: TRBV28
j_call: TRBJ2-7
cdr3_aa: CASSSPYEQYF
cdr3_nt: TGTGCCAGCAGTTCCCCATACGAGCAGTACTTC

d_call: .
clone_size: .
v_call: TRBV28
j_call: TRBJ1-6
cdr3_aa: CASSPGWAVSPLHF
cdr3_nt: TGTGCCAGCAGTCCAGGGTGGGCGGTCTCACCCCTCCACTTT

d_call: TRBD1
clone_size: .
v_call: TRBV27
j_call: TRBJ2-7
cdr3_aa: CASRKGTDQAYEQYF
cdr3_nt: TGTGCCAGCAGAAAGGGGACAGATCAGGCCTACGAGCAGTACTTC

d_call: .
clone_size: .
v_call: TRBV12-3/TRBV12-4
j_call: TRBJ2-2
cdr3_aa: CASSSRGTGELFF
cdr3_nt: TGTGCCAGCAGTTCACGGGGCACCGGGGAGCTGTTTTTT

d_call: .
clone_size: .
v_call: TRBV28
j_call: TRBJ1-3
cdr3_aa: CASKGSGSAGNTIYF
cdr3_nt: TGTGCCAGCAAAGGGAGCGGCTCCGCTGGAAACACCATATATTTT

d_call: .
clone_size: once
v_call: TRBV4-2
j_call: TRBJ2-6
cdr3_aa: CASSPEQSSRAGANVLTF
cdr3_nt: TGTGCCAGCAGCCCCGAACAATCCTCCAGGGCTGGGGCCAACGTCCTGACTTTC

d_call: TRBD1
clone_size: .
v_call: TRBV28
j_call: TRBJ1-4
cdr3_aa: CASRGTGATNEKLFF
cdr3_nt: TGTGCCAGCAGGGGGACAGGGGCAACTAATGAAAAACTGTTTTTT

d_call: TRBD2
clone_size: .
v_call: TRBV6-5
j_call: TRBJ2-1
cdr3_aa: CAGRYGGSDYNEQFF
cdr3_nt: TGTGCCGGCAGGTACGGCGGGAGTGATTACAATGAGCAGTTCTTC

d_call: TRBD1
clone_size: .
v_call: TRBV3-1/TRBV3-2
j_call: TRBJ1-4
cdr3_aa: CASSQESGQGGEKLFF
cdr3_nt: TGTGCCAGCAGCCAAGAAAGTGGACAGGGTGGTGAAAAACTGTTTTTT

d_call: .
clone_size: .
v_call: TRBV6-1
j_call: TRBJ2-7
cdr3_aa: CASSDDPPGVSYEQYF
cdr3_nt: TGTGCCAGCAGTGATGATCCCCCGGGGGTCTCCTACGAGCAGTACTTC

d_call: .
clone_size: .
v_call: TRBV7-8
j_call: TRBJ2-7
cdr3_aa: CASSLALSGDYEQYF
cdr3_nt: TGTGCCAGCAGTCTTGCGCTTTCAGGGGACTACGAGCAGTACTTC

d_call: TRBD1
clone_size: .
v_call: TRBV9
j_call: TRBJ1-1
cdr3_aa: CASSAIGGGQEAFF
cdr3_nt: TGTGCCAGCAGCGCCATAGGGGGCGGACAGGAAGCTTTCTTT

d_call: TRBD2
clone_size: .
v_call: TRBV4-1
j_call: TRBJ2-6
cdr3_aa: CASSRLGLAGLSGANVLTF
cdr3_nt: TGCGCCAGCAGCAGGCTGGGACTAGCGGGACTCTCTGGGGCCAACGTCCTGACTTTC

d_call: .
clone_size: .
v_call: TRBV28
j_call: TRBJ2-3
cdr3_aa: CASQTGGASTDTQYF
cdr3_nt: TGTGCCAGTCAGACGGGGGGCGCAAGCACAGATACGCAGTATTTT